The 16 T cell receptor beta chains given below trace back to one sample, sequenced in a study of post-analysis software for immune sequencing data. Findings of the study overall: Controls showed lower frequencies than patients for roughly five TRBV segments, and TRBV5-6, TRBV5-1 and TRBV20-1 were among these.

cDNA libraries of TCR beta carried unique molecular identifiers. MiXCR, applied by TCRdb to the PCR reads, yields one record per CDR3 protein. The sample holds fewer than 600,000 distinct CDR3 sequences, approximately 45% seen once. These TCRs are of unknown antigen specificity. Sequencing was carried out using blood. The receptors stem from a girl aged 10-17 years with multiple sclerosis.

The gene calls are TRBV30 and TRBJ2-1; no clear D. CDR3 size: 11 residues. Germline V gene lookup returns CDR1 GTSNPN and CDR2 SVGIG (reference sequence). The V gene lost 2 bases and the J gene lost 9 bases, with 8 bases spanning the gap. CDR3 residues: CAWSSSGEQFF. CDR3 nucleotides: TGTGCCTGGAGTAGCAGTGGTGAGCAGTTCTTC.

DNA of the CDR3: TGCAGTGCTAGATTGGGGGCCGCCCACTATGGCTACACCTTC. This translates into CSARLGAAHYGYTF. The chain links TRBV20-1 to TRBJ1-2; D possibly corresponds to TRBD1 (6 bases). CDR1 DFQATT and CDR2 SNEGSKA come from the germline V gene (reference sequence). V was pared by 2 bases and J by 3 bases, with 13 bases between. The CDR3 is 14 residues long.

This clonotype occurred a few times. The gene calls are TRBV6-4 and TRBJ2-3; TRBD2 matches 8 bases. The V gene's germline CDR1 is MRHNA and CDR2 SNTAGT. This CDR3 has 14 amino acids. J gave up 2 bases and V 3 bases, and 1 base lay outside the gene matches. This CDR3 is CASSEGLDTDTQYF. In DNA form, the CDR3 reads TGTGCCAGCAGTGAGGGACTAGACACAGATACGCAGTATTTT.

The gene calls are TRBV20-1 and TRBJ2-7, with D hard to call. This CDR3 is built from 12 residues. Germline V gives CDR1 DFQATT, CDR2 SNEGSKA (reference sequence). Trimming removed 7 bases at V and 3 bases at J, with 13 bases between. CDR3: CSVRSTNYEQYF. The CDR3 DNA reads as TGCAGTGTTCGGTCTACTAACTACGAGCAGTACTTC.

The rearrangement joins TRBV7-9 to TRBJ2-5; D is ambiguous. Looked up from germline, CDR1 is SEHNR and CDR2 is FQNEAQ (reference sequence). CDR3 size: 13 residues. V was shortened by 6 bases and J by 1 base, with 9 bases between the two germline ends. CDR3 sequence (DNA): TGTGCCAGCAGACTACTTTCCCAAGAGACCCAGTACTTC. As protein: CASRLLSQETQYF. The variable domain in full, completed from reference TRBV7-9 and TRBJ2-5, reads DTGVSQNPRHKITKRGQNVTFRCDPISEHNRLYWYRQTLGQGPEFLTYFQNEAQLEKSRLLSDRFSAERPKGSFSTLEIQRTEQGDSAMYLCASRLLSQETQYFGPGTRLLVL.

As to this clonotype: This clone may be a read error of a much larger clone one base away. This chain uses TRBV29-1 with TRBJ2-3; TRBD2 matches at 9 bases. Germline CDR1 and CDR2: SQVTM and ANQGSEA. J was trimmed by 2 bases and V by 4 bases; bases with no gene match: 7. CDR3 length: 15 amino acids. The CDR3 nucleotides read TGCAGCGTTGTTCTAGCGGGACGCCTCACAGATACGCAGTATTTT. Its protein product is CSVVLAGRLTDTQYF.

This clonotype showed up just a few times. The rearrangement uses TRBV12-3 or TRBV12-4 and TRBJ2-1; D remains ambiguous. The ends were cut back, 5 bases at V and 15 bases at J, with 17 bases in the middle. This CDR3 is built from 12 residues. CDR3 protein: CASSHYQFKRFF. CDR3 DNA sequence: TGTGCCAGCAGTCACTACCAGTTTAAGCGGTTCTTC.

This clonotype was recorded a few times. The V and J genes are TRBV12-3 or TRBV12-4 and TRBJ1-5, with D tentatively TRBD1 (5 bases). The V gene lost 0 bases and the J gene lost 5 bases, with 11 bases spanning the gap. The CDR3 is made up of 15 amino acids. The CDR3 nucleotides read TGTGCCAGCAGTTTAGCGGGGCGAAGGGATCAGCCCCAGCATTTT. Translating gives CASSLAGRRDQPQHF.

Only a few counts were recorded for this clonotype. The rearrangement links TRBV6-5 to TRBJ2-7; the D is unclear. Matching the DNA end better, TRBJ2-5 makes the J call doubtful. The CDR3 loop spans 14 amino acids. The germline V gene has CDR1 MNHEY and CDR2 SVGAGI. Here the CDR3 reads CASRRSPTGETQYF. The CDR3 nucleotides are TGTGCCAGCAGGCGGAGCCCAACGGGTGAGACCCAGTACTTC.

This chain links TRBV12-3 or TRBV12-4 with TRBJ1-5; D remains unclear. Trimming pared 6 bases from V and 9 bases from J, leaving 12 bases between. The CDR3 runs 12 residues. CDR3 in amino acids: CASSIKGGPQHF. The CDR3 DNA reads as TGTGCCAGCAGCATAAAAGGCGGGCCCCAGCATTTT.

This clonotype has more than one count but fewer than ten. The chain joins TRBV29-1 to TRBJ2-1; 11 bases align to TRBD2. The CDR3 length is 13 residues. J gave up 5 bases and V 6 bases, and 3 bases lay outside the gene matches. CDR1 SQVTM and CDR2 ANQGSEA come from the germline V gene. For the CDR3, the DNA is TGCAGCGTGGGGACTAGCGGCAACAATGAGCAGTTCTTC. This sequence encodes CSVGTSGNNEQFF.

V and J are TRBV20-1 and TRBJ1-5; 7 nucleotides match TRBD1. Germline V gene sequence: CDR1 DFQATT, CDR2 SNEGSKA (reference sequence). This CDR3 has 15 residues. With V trimmed by 3 bases and J by 4 bases, 9 bases remained unmatched. The CDR3: CSASWTGFTNQPQHF. CDR3 coding DNA: TGCAGTGCTAGTTGGACAGGATTCACAAATCAGCCCCAGCATTTT.

In its sample, this clonotype was seen a few times. The V gene is TRBV29-1, the J gene TRBJ2-1, with 9 bases lining up with TRBD2. The junction had 12 bases not matched to a gene; V was cut back by 4 bases and J by 14 bases. Germline CDR1 and CDR2: SQVTM and ANQGSEA. The CDR3 has 13 amino acids. CDR3 sequence reads: CSVAFPSGTQKFF. For the CDR3, the DNA is TGCAGCGTTGCGTTCCCTAGCGGGACTCAGAAGTTCTTC.

The chain uses TRBV27 and TRBJ2-7; 7 bases are shared with TRBD1. J lost 4 bases, V lost 0 bases, and 6 bases had no gene match. The V gene's germline CDR1 is MNHEY and CDR2 SMNVEV (reference sequence). The CDR3 is 15 residues long. CDR3 sequence: CASSLSPDREYEQYF. CDR3 bases: TGTGCCAGCAGTTTATCCCCCGACAGGGAATACGAGCAGTACTTC.

This chain connects TRBV5-6 to TRBJ2-3; TRBD1 aligns across 7 bases. The CDR3 totals 16 residues. Per the germline V gene, CDR1 is SGHDT and CDR2 is YYEEEE. V was pared by 4 bases and J by 2 bases, with 10 bases of the junction left unmatched. CDR3 protein: CASSQFDREITDTQYF. CDR3 coding DNA: TGTGCCAGCAGCCAATTCGACAGGGAAATCACAGATACGCAGTATTTT.

This chain joins TRBV4-1 and TRBJ2-2; D might be TRBD2 (6 bases). Between the trimmed V and J ends, which lost 0 bases and 2 bases, there was a span of 7 bases. The CDR3 length is 15 residues. Germline values: CDR1 MGHRA, CDR2 YSYEKL. The DNA for the CDR3 is TGCGCCAGCAGCCAAGAGGGGACTAACACCGGGGAGCTGTTTTTT. This translates into CASSQEGTNTGELFF.